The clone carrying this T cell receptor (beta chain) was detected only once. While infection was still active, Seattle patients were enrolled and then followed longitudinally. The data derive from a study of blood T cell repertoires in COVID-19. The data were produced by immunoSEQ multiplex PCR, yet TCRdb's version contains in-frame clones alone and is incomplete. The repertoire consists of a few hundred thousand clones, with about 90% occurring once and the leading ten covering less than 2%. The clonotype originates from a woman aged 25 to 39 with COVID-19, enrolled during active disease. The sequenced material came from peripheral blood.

CDR3 in DNA: TGCGCCAGCAGCGCCGGGACTAGCGACACAGATACGCAGTATTTT. Protein product: CASSAGTSDTDTQYF. The rearrangement joins TRBV5-1 to TRBJ2-3; 10 bases map to TRBD2. The CDR3 length is 15 residues. The germline CDR1 and CDR2 sequences are SGHRS and YFSETQ. The junction had 4 bases not matched to a gene; V was cut back by 4 bases and J by 2 bases.